One and the same sample provided the 28 T cell receptor beta chains below, sequenced in a study of blood T cell repertoires in COVID-19. Clones were read by immunoSEQ multiplex PCR, and TCRdb kept only the in-frame ones, dropping some. The top ten clones hold roughly 5% of a sample with almost 70,000 clones, 89% of them seen once. Material: peripheral blood. These receptors all come from a woman aged 45-65 years with active COVID-19.

J is TRBJ1-5 and V is TRBV5-4; a weak D match, TRBD1 (6 bases). This CDR3 has 14 residues. Germline CDR1 is SGHNT and CDR2 is YYREEE (reference sequence). V gave up 4 bases and J gave up 11 bases, with 19 bases separating them. The CDR3 DNA reads TGTGCCAGCAGCCACGACAGGTTAATTGAAGCCCAGCATTTT. This gives the protein CASSHDRLIEAQHF.

The rearrangement uses TRBV3-1 (or the pseudogene TRBV3-2) and TRBJ1-1; D gene uncertain. V lost 3 bases and J 6 bases, leaving 11 bases between the germline ends. CDR3 length: 13 amino acids. The germline gives CDR1 LGHDT, CDR2 YNNKEL (reference sequence). CDR3 sequence reads: CASSHALGPEAFF. The CDR3 nucleotides read TGTGCCAGCAGCCACGCCCTTGGGCCTGAAGCTTTCTTT.

The table lists this clone with a count of one. This chain uses TRBV30 with TRBJ1-5; TRBD1 aligns across 11 bases. Germline values: CDR1 GTSNPN, CDR2 SVGIG (reference sequence). The CDR3 totals 16 residues. With 0 bases clipped from V and 5 bases from J, the junction kept 6 bases outside the gene matches. The CDR3 here is CAWSVLGTGGHQPQHF. As DNA, the CDR3 is TGTGCCTGGAGTGTACTTGGGACAGGGGGACATCAGCCCCAGCATTTT.

The rearrangement joins TRBV28 to TRBJ2-7; the D gene is possibly TRBD1 (5 bases). The germline CDR1 and CDR2 sequences are MDHEN and SYDVKM. The V gene lost 10 bases and the J gene lost 4 bases, with 23 bases spanning the gap. The CDR3 runs 15 residues. The CDR3 region is CATRPAGRILYEQYF. Here the CDR3 DNA reads TGTGCCACCCGCCCGGCAGGGCGAATTTTGTACGAGCAGTACTTC. The full variable domain, completed using reference TRBV28 and TRBJ2-7, is DVKVTQSSRYLVKRTGEKVFLECVQDMDHENMFWYRQDPGLGLRLIYFSYDVKMKEKGDIPEGYSVSREKKERFSLILESASTNQTSMYLCATRPAGRILYEQYFGPGTRLTVT.

The CDR3 sequence is CASSQVGAEQYF. CDR3 nucleotide sequence: TGTGCCAGCAGCCAGGTAGGGGCCGAGCAGTACTTC. This chain links TRBV3-1 (or the pseudogene TRBV3-2) with TRBJ2-7; maybe TRBD1 (5 bases). The CDR3 contains 12 residues. Germline CDR1 reads LGHDT; CDR2 reads YNNKEL (reference sequence). Trimming took off 3 bases at V and 6 bases at J, with 9 bases between the two ends.

The rearrangement links TRBV30 to TRBJ2-5; D is undetermined. With 4 bases removed from V and 0 bases from J, the gap between germline ends came to 9 bases. Germline lookup yields CDR1 GTSNPN and CDR2 SVGIG (reference sequence). This CDR3 spans 13 amino acids. The CDR3 coding sequence is TGTGCCTGGATTCCAGCGTACCAAGAGACCCAGTACTTC. Translated, it gives CAWIPAYQETQYF.

This chain joins TRBV6-5 and TRBJ2-7, with TRBD1 matching 9 bases. Germline V lookup: CDR1 MNHEY, CDR2 SVGAGI. The CDR3 spans 15 residues. V shed 5 bases, J shed 3 bases, and the junction held 8 bases outside the gene matches. The CDR3 region is CASSLTGGGHYEQYF. The CDR3 bases are TGTGCCAGCAGTCTTACAGGGGGCGGCCACTACGAGCAGTACTTC.

This clone appeared a few times. This chain joins TRBV12-3 or TRBV12-4 and TRBJ2-1; no reliable D call. The length of the CDR3 is 13 residues. V lost 4 bases and J lost 10, with 14 bases in between. CDR3 in DNA: TGTGCCAGCAGTTCCCCCCTGAATGCGGAGCAGTTCTTC. As protein: CASSSPLNAEQFF.

This chain joins TRBV9 and TRBJ1-2; D might be TRBD1 (5 bases). The germline V gene has CDR1 SGDLS and CDR2 YYNGEE. Trimming pared 3 bases from V and 8 bases from J, leaving 17 bases between. This CDR3 is 14 amino acids long. This CDR3 reads CASSATRVGEGYTF. The CDR3 DNA is TGTGCCAGCAGCGCAACCCGGGTAGGGGAAGGCTACACCTTC.

V gene TRBV24-1 combines with J gene TRBJ2-7; TRBD1 matches 10 bases. Per germline, CDR1 KGHDR and CDR2 SFDVKD. J gave up 4 bases and V 1 base, and 6 bases lay outside the gene matches. CDR3 length equals 16 residues. CDR3 region: CATSDLSGTGEYEQYF. The CDR3 region has the DNA TGTGCCACCAGTGATTTATCCGGGACAGGGGAGTACGAGCAGTACTTC.

The chain employs TRBV5-1 and TRBJ2-3; 11 bases line up with TRBD2. V was clipped by 5 bases and J by 0 bases; unmatched bases: 5. Germline lookup yields CDR1 SGHRS and CDR2 YFSETQ. The CDR3 length is 16 residues. The CDR3 reads CASSSGREGSTDTQYF. The CDR3 DNA is TGCGCCAGCAGTAGCGGGAGGGAAGGGAGCACAGATACGCAGTATTTT. Based on the CDR3 plus reference TRBV5-1 and TRBJ2-3, the full variable domain is KAGVTQTPRYLIKTRGQQVTLSCSPISGHRSVSWYQQTPGQGLQFLFEYFSETQRNKGNFPGRFSGRQFSNSRSEMNVSTLELGDSALYLCASSSGREGSTDTQYFGPGTRLTVL.

This sequence joins TRBV7-3 and TRBJ2-7; perhaps TRBD2 as D (5 bases). The germline V gene has CDR1 SGHTA and CDR2 FQGTGA. V was cut by 0 bases and J by 5 bases, with 17 bases left in between. There are 16 residues in the CDR3. The CDR3 DNA follows: TGTGCCAGCAGCTTAACCCCGAACCCTCCCGGGAACGAGCAGTACTTC. It yields the protein CASSLTPNPPGNEQYF.

V is TRBV28 and J is TRBJ1-4, with 7 bases fitting TRBD1. J gave up 0 bases and V 5 bases, and 6 bases lay outside the gene matches. CDR3 length: 16 amino acids. Germline values: CDR1 MDHEN, CDR2 SYDVKM. The chain's CDR3 is CASSTRDRATNEKLFF. Written as DNA, the CDR3 is TGTGCCAGCAGTACCAGGGACAGAGCAACTAATGAAAAACTGTTTTTT.

This chain links TRBV18 with TRBJ1-2, with a possible D match to TRBD1 (5 bases). The CDR3 sequence is 13 residues long. Germline CDR1 KGHSH, CDR2 LQKENI. V gave up 6 bases and J gave up 3 bases, with 11 bases separating them. CDR3: CASSEGWDYGYTF. The DNA of the CDR3 is TGTGCCAGCTCGGAGGGGTGGGACTATGGCTACACCTTC.

J is TRBJ1-1 and V is TRBV7-8, with a weak D call TRBD1 (6 bases). The V end was cut by 2 bases, the J end by 3 bases, with 10 bases between. Looked up from germline, CDR1 is SGHVS and CDR2 is FQNEAQ. The CDR3 consists of 14 residues. The CDR3 region is CASSLNRDHTEAFF. The CDR3 nucleotides are TGTGCCAGCAGCTTAAACAGGGATCACACTGAAGCTTTCTTT.

The genes are TRBV5-1 and TRBJ1-2; 7 positions agree with TRBD1. J was trimmed by 4 bases and V by 2 bases; bases with no gene match: 5. Germline-derived CDR1 and CDR2 are SGHRS and YFSETQ. The CDR3 contains 14 residues. Written as DNA, the CDR3 is TGCGCCAGCAGCTTCACAGGGGACGGCTATGGCTACACCTTC. Translated: CASSFTGDGYGYTF.

The chain links TRBV2 to TRBJ2-1; TRBD1 agrees at 10 bases. CDR1 is SNHLY and CDR2 is FYNNEI in the germline V gene. With V trimmed by 6 bases and J by 4 bases, 6 bases remained unmatched. The CDR3 length is 15 residues. CDR3 in DNA: TGTGCCAGCAGGGCCGGGACAGGGGAGTACAATGAGCAGTTCTTC. Translation: CASRAGTGEYNEQFF.

The V gene is TRBV4-1, the J gene TRBJ2-3; D unresolved. The V and J ends lost 1 base and 2 bases respectively, with 16 bases between them. Germline lookup yields CDR1 MGHRA and CDR2 YSYEKL. The CDR3 length is 17 residues. DNA for the CDR3: TGCGCCAGCAGCCAAGGTCATGGTGGCGGTTACACAGATACGCAGTATTTT. Translation: CASSQGHGGGYTDTQYF.

V usage is TRBV2 and J usage is TRBJ2-1; 11 bases fit TRBD2. CDR1 and CDR2 (germline): SNHLY, FYNNEI. This CDR3 comprises 15 residues. V was clipped by 8 bases and J by 7 bases; unmatched bases: 10. The CDR3 DNA sequence: TGTGCCAGCTCGAGACTAGCGGGGAGGAGGAATGAGCAGTTCTTC. It translates to CASSRLAGRRNEQFF.

The chain is built from TRBV4-1 and TRBJ2-7; the match to TRBD2 covers 8 bases. Germline values: CDR1 MGHRA, CDR2 YSYEKL. Unmatched junction bases numbered 6, after V lost 3 bases and J lost 2 bases. This CDR3 has 15 amino acids. CDR3 sequence (DNA): TGCGCCAGCAGCCAGGAGACTAGCGAACCCTACGAGCAGTACTTC. Translating it yields CASSQETSEPYEQYF.

About this clone: In the same sample, other DNA sequences code for this CDR3. The J gene is TRBJ2-1, the V gene TRBV7-3; 9 bases are shared with TRBD2. The CDR3 runs 14 residues. Germline V CDR1 and CDR2: SGHTA, FQGTGA. V dropped 5 bases and J dropped 4; count of bases not matched to a gene: 3. The CDR3 here is CASSPGLAYNEQFF. The CDR3 bases are TGTGCCAGCAGCCCCGGACTAGCGTACAATGAGCAGTTCTTC.

The V gene is TRBV18, the J gene TRBJ2-1, with 7 bases that match TRBD1. This CDR3 is built from 15 residues. J lost 4 bases, V lost 3 bases, and 6 bases had no gene match. CDR1 and CDR2 from the germline V gene are KGHSH and LQKENI. CDR3 in amino acids: CASSPRGQIYNEQFF. CDR3 DNA sequence: TGTGCCAGCTCACCCCGGGGACAGATATACAATGAGCAGTTCTTC.

CDR3 DNA sequence: TGCGCCAGCAGTTCTTCCGGACAGGGTCCAACTAATGAAAAACTGTTTTTT. This translates into CASSSSGQGPTNEKLFF. The chain is built from TRBV5-1 and TRBJ1-4; 8 bases line up with TRBD1. This CDR3 contains 17 residues. Germline V gene lookup returns CDR1 SGHRS and CDR2 YFSETQ. V was clipped by 5 bases and J by 0 bases; unmatched bases: 9.

CDR3 amino acids: CASSLSAVYQETQYF. In nucleotides, the CDR3 is TGTGCCAGCAGCCTCTCGGCGGTCTACCAAGAGACCCAGTACTTC. This chain uses TRBV16 with TRBJ2-5, with D unclear. Germline loops: CDR1 KGHSY, CDR2 FQNENV. V was trimmed by 4 bases and J by 0 bases, leaving 12 bases between them. This CDR3 has 15 amino acids.

The V call is TRBV3-1 (or the pseudogene TRBV3-2), the J call TRBJ2-7; 9 bases align to TRBD2. There are 15 residues in the CDR3. Germline values: CDR1 LGHDT, CDR2 YNNKEL (reference sequence). V trimming: 2 bases; J trimming: 0 bases; junction bases outside the gene matches: 2. Here the CDR3 reads CASSQRLADSYEQYF. Written as DNA, the CDR3 is TGTGCCAGCAGCCAACGACTAGCGGACTCCTACGAGCAGTACTTC.

This clone occurred once. The chain has TRBV10-3 and TRBJ2-7; TRBD2 matches 12 bases. This CDR3 has 15 residues. CDR1 ENHRY and CDR2 SYGVKD come from the germline V gene. The junction had 5 bases not matched to a gene; V was cut back by 4 bases and J by 4 bases. The CDR3 loop reads CAISGTSGKNYEQYF. In nucleotides, the CDR3 is TGTGCCATCAGTGGGACTAGCGGGAAAAATTACGAGCAGTACTTC.

This chain links TRBV4-2 with TRBJ2-1, with TRBD2 matching over 9 bases. Per germline, CDR1 LGHNA and CDR2 YNFKEQ. V lost 4 bases and J lost 6; bases outside the gene matches: 7. CDR3 length: 15 amino acids. The CDR3 sequence: CASSPLGTSINEQFF. CDR3 coding DNA: TGTGCCAGCAGCCCTTTAGGGACTAGCATCAATGAGCAGTTCTTC.

The chain is built from TRBV28 and TRBJ2-7; 7 nucleotides agree with TRBD2. Germline loops: CDR1 MDHEN, CDR2 SYDVKM. The junction had 6 bases not matched to a gene; V was cut back by 7 bases and J by 6 bases. This CDR3 is built from 12 residues. CDR3 in amino acids: CASNPGGREQYF. The DNA of the CDR3 is TGTGCCAGCAACCCGGGGGGTCGCGAGCAGTACTTC.